This T cell receptor beta chain emerged from a study of CD8 T cells in ankylosing spondylitis. The junction had 2 bases not matched to a gene; V was cut back by 4 bases and J by 3 bases. This CDR3 is built from 15 residues. The V gene's germline CDR1 is SGHRS and CDR2 YFSETQ. TCRdb analysed the 5' RACE reads with MiXCR anew, one entry per CDR3 protein. The data show more than 250,000 distinct CDR3 sequences, approximately 8% seen once. A remark on this clonotype: Its antigen is not known.

Whole-study findings and limits: Apparently characteristic of ankylosing spondylitis blood was a TCR beta motif (roughly eight highly homologous variants). There were earlier reports of some motif variants in reactive arthritis synovial fluid and blood. A CD8+ phenotype characterized the disease-linked clones, which were relatively rare in peripheral blood.

The clonotype was recovered from a male donor with ankylosing spondylitis. This chain joins TRBV5-1 and TRBJ2-1; 12 bases match TRBD2. The source material was blood, either unsorted or a sorted T cell fraction (not recorded which). CDR3 sequence (DNA): TGCGCCAGCAGCGGACTAGCGGGGAACTACAATGAGCAGTTCTTC. Its translation is CASSGLAGNYNEQFF. Combining the CDR3 with reference TRBV5-1 and TRBJ2-1 gives the whole variable domain KAGVTQTPRYLIKTRGQQVTLSCSPISGHRSVSWYQQTPGQGLQFLFEYFSETQRNKGNFPGRFSGRQFSNSRSEMNVSTLELGDSALYLCASSGLAGNYNEQFFGPGTRLTVL.